A few counts support the clone carrying this TCR beta chain. Its matching antigen is unknown. With a J-beta primer mix and a sample-barcoded 5' primer, a second PCR ran about 7 to 11 cycles. Tagging of each cDNA molecule was performed by a template-switch adaptor with 12 random nucleotides. From the 5' RACE reads, TCRdb called clonotypes with MiXCR, one entry per CDR3 protein. Among around 320,000 distinct CDR3 sequences listed, 27% were seen once. This record comes from a study of blood T cells in healthy people across ages. Points from the study as a whole: Observed TCR beta diversity showed a strong correlation with the percentage of naive T cells as measured by flow cytometry. Estimated diversity, derived from one million T cells, was regarded as an underestimate. Age brought a roughly linear fall in TCR beta diversity measured per million T cells.

V shed 2 bases and J shed 2 bases, with 10 bases lying between them. This CDR3 is 14 amino acids long. Germline CDR1 SGHRS, CDR2 YFSETQ. The sequence came from a woman in her sixties or seventies in good health. The V gene is TRBV5-1, the J gene TRBJ2-5; D gene uncertain. Input material: blood. CDR3 sequence reads: CASSFPDLQETQYF. The CDR3 bases are TGCGCCAGCAGCTTCCCCGACTTACAAGAGACCCAGTACTTC.